A single TCR beta chain is shown here with its context. Its antigen is as yet unknown. This sample is part of a study of T cell responses to AZD1222 COVID-19 vaccine. Findings and limits, study-wide: CD4 TCRs associated with vaccination spanned spike, dominating at 160-218 and 743-854. Donors in the cohort were predominantly white British and more often female, and clonal diversity was possibly underestimated. Sampling captured repertoires only after the peak T cell response.

CDR3 length equals 13 residues. CDR1 and CDR2 from the germline V gene are LNHNV and YYDKDF (reference sequence). Trimming removed 0 bases at V and 3 bases at J, with 3 bases between. Produced via immunoSEQ multiplex PCR; TCRdb's table is partial and in-frame only. Of about 89,000 clones listed, about 89% were seen once; the top ten hold approximately 5.1%. The sequenced sample was peripheral blood, obtained 28 days after the second AZD1222 dose. This chain connects TRBV15 to TRBJ1-5; D ambiguous. The receptor was isolated from an adult who received the AZD1222 COVID-19 vaccine. The CDR3 coding sequence is TGTGCCACCAGCAGAGAGGACAATCAGCCCCAGCATTTT. Translated: CATSREDNQPQHF.